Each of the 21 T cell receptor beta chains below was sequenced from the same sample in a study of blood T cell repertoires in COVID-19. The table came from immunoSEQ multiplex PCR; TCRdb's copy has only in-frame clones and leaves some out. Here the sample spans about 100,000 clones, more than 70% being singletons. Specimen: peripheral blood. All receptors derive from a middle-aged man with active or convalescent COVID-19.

The CDR3 loop reads CASSEPPWTEAKNIQYF. The CDR3 coding sequence is TGCGCCAGCAGTGAGCCACCGTGGACTGAGGCCAAAAACATTCAGTACTTC. J is TRBJ2-4 and V is TRBV10-1; possibly TRBD2 for D (5 bases). With 2 bases removed from V and 1 base from J, the gap between germline ends came to 15 bases. The CDR3 totals 17 residues. The germline gives CDR1 WNHNN, CDR2 SYGVQD (reference sequence).

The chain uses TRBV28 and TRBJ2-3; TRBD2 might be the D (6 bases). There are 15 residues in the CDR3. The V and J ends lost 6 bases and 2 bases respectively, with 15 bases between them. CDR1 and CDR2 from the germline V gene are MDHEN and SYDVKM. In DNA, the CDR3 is TGTGCCAGCAGCTTGGCGGGACCTAACACAGATACGCAGTATTTT. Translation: CASSLAGPNTDTQYF.

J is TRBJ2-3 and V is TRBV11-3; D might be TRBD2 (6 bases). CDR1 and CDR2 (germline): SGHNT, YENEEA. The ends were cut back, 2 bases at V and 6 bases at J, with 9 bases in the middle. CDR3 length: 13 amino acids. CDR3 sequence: CASSLRGGDTQYF. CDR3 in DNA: TGTGCCAGCAGCTTAAGAGGAGGGGATACGCAGTATTTT.

The CDR3, as DNA: TGCAGTGCCAGTGGGGGACAGGGACCCAATGAGCAGTTCTTC. Translating it yields CSASGGQGPNEQFF. The chain is built from TRBV20-1 and TRBJ2-1, with TRBD1 identical over 9 bases. V shed 6 bases and J 6 bases; nucleotides not matched to a gene: 9. This CDR3 is 14 amino acids long. Germline V gene lookup returns CDR1 DFQATT and CDR2 SNEGSKA (reference sequence).

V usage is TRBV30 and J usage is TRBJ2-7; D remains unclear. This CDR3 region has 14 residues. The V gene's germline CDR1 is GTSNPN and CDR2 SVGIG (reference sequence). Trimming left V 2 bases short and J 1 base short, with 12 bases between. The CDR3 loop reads CAWSPILASYEQYF. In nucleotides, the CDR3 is TGTGCCTGGAGTCCGATCTTAGCATCCTACGAGCAGTACTTC. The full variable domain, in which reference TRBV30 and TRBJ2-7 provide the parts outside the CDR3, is SQTIHQWPATLVQPVGSPLSLECTVEGTSNPNLYWYRQAAGRGLQLLFYSVGIGQISSEVPQNLSASRPQDRQFILSSKKLLLSDSGFYLCAWSPILASYEQYFGPGTRLTVT.

CDR3 region: CAIAVSTDTQYF. Here the CDR3 DNA reads TGTGCCATAGCGGTAAGCACAGATACGCAGTATTTT. This rearrangement joins TRBV10-3 to TRBJ2-3; tentative D call: TRBD2 (5 bases). The germline CDR1 and CDR2 sequences are ENHRY and SYGVKD. CDR3 length equals 12 residues. Trimming removed 9 bases at V and 0 bases at J, with 7 bases between.

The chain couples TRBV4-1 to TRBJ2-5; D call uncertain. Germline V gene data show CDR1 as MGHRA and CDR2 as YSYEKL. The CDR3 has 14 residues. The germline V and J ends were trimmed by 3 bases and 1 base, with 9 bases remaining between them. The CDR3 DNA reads TGCGCCAGCAGCCATTCCGGAGCCCAAGAGACCCAGTACTTC. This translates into CASSHSGAQETQYF.

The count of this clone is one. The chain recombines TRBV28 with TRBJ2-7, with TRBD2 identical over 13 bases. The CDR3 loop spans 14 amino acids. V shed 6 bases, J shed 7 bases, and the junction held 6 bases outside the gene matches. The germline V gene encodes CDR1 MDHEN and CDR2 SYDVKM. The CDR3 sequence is CASRGLAGLGEQYF. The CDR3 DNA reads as TGTGCCAGCAGGGGACTAGCGGGACTAGGTGAGCAGTACTTC. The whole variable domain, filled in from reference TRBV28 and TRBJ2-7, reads DVKVTQSSRYLVKRTGEKVFLECVQDMDHENMFWYRQDPGLGLRLIYFSYDVKMKEKGDIPEGYSVSREKKERFSLILESASTNQTSMYLCASRGLAGLGEQYFGPGTRLTVT.

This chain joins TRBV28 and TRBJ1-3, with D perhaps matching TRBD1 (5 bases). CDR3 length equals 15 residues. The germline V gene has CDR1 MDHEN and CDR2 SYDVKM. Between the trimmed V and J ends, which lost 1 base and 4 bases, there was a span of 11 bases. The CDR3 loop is CASSLFSNRGNTIYF. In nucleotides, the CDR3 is TGTGCCAGCAGTTTATTTTCGAACAGGGGAAACACCATATATTTT.

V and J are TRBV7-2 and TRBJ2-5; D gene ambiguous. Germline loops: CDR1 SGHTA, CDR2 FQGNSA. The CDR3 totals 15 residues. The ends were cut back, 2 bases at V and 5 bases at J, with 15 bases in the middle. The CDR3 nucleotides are TGTGCCAGCAGCTTAACTACTCTTCTGCGGGAGACCCAGTACTTC. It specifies CASSLTTLLRETQYF.

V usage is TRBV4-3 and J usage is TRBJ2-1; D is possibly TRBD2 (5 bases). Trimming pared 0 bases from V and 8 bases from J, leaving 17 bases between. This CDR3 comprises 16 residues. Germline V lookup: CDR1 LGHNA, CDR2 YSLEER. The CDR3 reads CASSQEDQRSWHEQFF. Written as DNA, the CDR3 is TGCGCCAGCAGCCAAGAGGACCAGCGGTCTTGGCATGAGCAGTTCTTC.

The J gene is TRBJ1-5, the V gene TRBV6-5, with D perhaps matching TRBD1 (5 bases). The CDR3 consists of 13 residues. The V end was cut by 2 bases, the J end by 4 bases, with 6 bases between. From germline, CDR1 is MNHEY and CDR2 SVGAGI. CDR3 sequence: CASSYNRNQPQHF. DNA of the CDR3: TGTGCCAGCAGTTACAACAGGAATCAGCCCCAGCATTTT.

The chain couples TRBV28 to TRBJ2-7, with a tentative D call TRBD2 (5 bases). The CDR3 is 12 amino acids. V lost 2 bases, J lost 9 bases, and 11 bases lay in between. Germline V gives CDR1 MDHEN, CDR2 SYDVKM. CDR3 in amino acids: CASSLTIEGQYF. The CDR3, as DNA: TGTGCCAGCAGTTTAACGATAGAGGGGCAGTACTTC.

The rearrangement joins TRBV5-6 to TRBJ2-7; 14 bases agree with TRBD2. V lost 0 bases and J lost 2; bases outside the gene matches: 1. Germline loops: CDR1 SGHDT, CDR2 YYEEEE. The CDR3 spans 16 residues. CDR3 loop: CASSLATSGRAYEQYF. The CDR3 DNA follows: TGTGCCAGCAGCTTGGCGACTAGCGGGAGGGCCTACGAGCAGTACTTC.

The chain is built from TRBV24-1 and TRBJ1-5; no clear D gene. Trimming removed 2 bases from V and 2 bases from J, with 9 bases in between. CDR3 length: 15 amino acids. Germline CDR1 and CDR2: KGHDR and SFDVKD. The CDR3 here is CATSDSGRRNQPQHF. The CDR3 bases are TGTGCCACCAGTGATTCAGGCCGGCGCAATCAGCCCCAGCATTTT.

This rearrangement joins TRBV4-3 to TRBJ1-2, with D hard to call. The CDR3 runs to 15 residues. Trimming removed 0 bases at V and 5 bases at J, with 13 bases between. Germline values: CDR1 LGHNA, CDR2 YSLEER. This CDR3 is CASSQDPYTIYGYTF. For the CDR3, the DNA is TGCGCCAGCAGCCAAGATCCTTACACAATATATGGCTACACCTTC.

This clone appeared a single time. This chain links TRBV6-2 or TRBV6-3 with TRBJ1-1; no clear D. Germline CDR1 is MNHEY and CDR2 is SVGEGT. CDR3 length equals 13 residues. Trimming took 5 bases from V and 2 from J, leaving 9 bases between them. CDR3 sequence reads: CASSPTINTEAFF. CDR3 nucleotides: TGTGCCAGCAGTCCGACAATAAACACTGAAGCTTTCTTT.

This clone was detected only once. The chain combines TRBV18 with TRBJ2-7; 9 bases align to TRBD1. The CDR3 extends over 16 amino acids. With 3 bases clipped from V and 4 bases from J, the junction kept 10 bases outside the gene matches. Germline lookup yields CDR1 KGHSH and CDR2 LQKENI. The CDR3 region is CASSPPRGQGIYEQYF. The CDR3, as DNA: TGTGCCAGCTCACCCCCTCGGGGACAGGGTATTTACGAGCAGTACTTC.

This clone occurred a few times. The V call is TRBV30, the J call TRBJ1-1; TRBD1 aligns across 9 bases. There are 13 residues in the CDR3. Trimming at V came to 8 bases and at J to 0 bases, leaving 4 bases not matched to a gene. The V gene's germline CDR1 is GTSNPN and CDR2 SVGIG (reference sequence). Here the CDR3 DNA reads TGTGCCGGGACAGGGCCGTTGAACACTGAAGCTTTCTTT. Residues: CAGTGPLNTEAFF.

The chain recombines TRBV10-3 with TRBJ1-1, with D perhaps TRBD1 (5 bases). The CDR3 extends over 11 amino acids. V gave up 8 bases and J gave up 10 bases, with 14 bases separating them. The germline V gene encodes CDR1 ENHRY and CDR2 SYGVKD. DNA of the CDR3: TGTGCCATCGGGACGGGAGGGGTAGCTTTCTTT. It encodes CAIGTGGVAFF.

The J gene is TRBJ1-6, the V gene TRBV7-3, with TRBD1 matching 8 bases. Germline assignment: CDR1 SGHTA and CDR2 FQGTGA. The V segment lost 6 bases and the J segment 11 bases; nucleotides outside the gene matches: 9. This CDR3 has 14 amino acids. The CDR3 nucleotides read TGTGCCAGCAGTAAGGACAGGGTAGGGACACCCCTCCACTTT. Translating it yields CASSKDRVGTPLHF.